The 19 T cell receptor beta chains given below trace back to one sample, sequenced in a study of cytomegalovirus exposure and HLA in healthy donors. Primers for the PCR totalled 60 Vbeta and 13 Jbeta. Produced via immunoSEQ multiplex PCR; TCRdb's table is partial and in-frame only. The repertoire holds some 200,000 clones, with about 83% as singletons. Sequences were obtained from PBMCs. All receptors come from a girl under 18 in good health and CMV-seronegative.

Written as DNA, the CDR3 is TGTGCCAGTAGTGAACTAGCGGGGAGGCTGTTTTTT. It specifies CASSELAGRLFF. V gene TRBV19 combines with J gene TRBJ2-2; 10 bases are shared with TRBD2. The CDR3 has 12 residues. Germline loops: CDR1 LNHDA, CDR2 SQIVND (reference sequence). Trimming at V came to 5 bases and at J to 13 bases, leaving 4 bases not matched to a gene.

Concerning this clone itself: One end of the junction is discordant with germline, which a read error may explain. V gene TRBV5-1 combines with J gene TRBJ1-2, with D possibly matching TRBD1 (6 bases). Germline V lookup: CDR1 SGHRS, CDR2 YFSETQ. The CDR3 spans 17 residues. CDR3 region: CASSLVIGTGKHYGYTF. For the CDR3, the DNA is TGCGCCAGCAGTTTGGTGATTGGTACAGGGAAACACTATGGCTACACCTTC.

In this sample, this clone turned up a few times. The chain recombines TRBV28 with TRBJ2-1; D perhaps matches TRBD2 (5 bases). Looked up from germline, CDR1 is MDHEN and CDR2 is SYDVKM. The CDR3 is 15 residues long. Trimming removed 4 bases from V and 7 bases from J, with 17 bases in between. The DNA of the CDR3 is TGTGCCAGCAGTTCCCCCATTAAAGGGAGTAATGAGCAGTTCTTC. This encodes CASSSPIKGSNEQFF.

The gene calls are TRBV6-6 and TRBJ2-5, with a tentative D call TRBD2 (5 bases). Near its end, the DNA agrees better with TRBJ2-7, so the J call may be wrong. The germline V gene encodes CDR1 MNHNY and CDR2 SVGAGI (reference sequence). This CDR3 comprises 14 residues. The DNA for the CDR3 is TGTGCCAGCAGTTACGGGAGCCGCGGACGCGAGCAGTACTTC. Protein product: CASSYGSRGREQYF.

The V gene is TRBV18, the J gene TRBJ1-1; perhaps TRBD1 as D (6 bases). The CDR3 sequence is 15 residues long. V lost 3 bases and J 1 base, leaving 12 bases between the germline ends. The germline V gene encodes CDR1 KGHSH and CDR2 LQKENI. CDR3 sequence (DNA): TGTGCCAGCTCACCTACGGTACAGGGGAACACTGAAGCTTTCTTT. Its translation is CASSPTVQGNTEAFF.

This chain links TRBV4-2 with TRBJ2-1; 9 bases agree with TRBD2. Trimming cost V 0 bases and J 5 bases; bases outside gene matches: 5. CDR3 size: 16 residues. Germline assignment: CDR1 LGHNA and CDR2 YNFKEQ. DNA for the CDR3: TGTGCCAGCAGCCAAGATAGGGCTAGCGGGAACAATGAGCAGTTCTTC. Its protein product is CASSQDRASGNNEQFF.

This clone was seen more than once but under ten times. V and J are TRBV6-5 and TRBJ1-1, with 9 bases that match TRBD1. Germline CDR1 and CDR2: MNHEY and SVGAGI. The CDR3 is 14 amino acids. V was clipped by 5 bases and J by 4 bases; unmatched bases: 5. CDR3 in amino acids: CASSVTGGFTEAFF. CDR3 DNA: TGTGCCAGCAGTGTTACAGGGGGCTTCACTGAAGCTTTCTTT.

In this sample, this clone turned up once. This chain uses TRBV9 with TRBJ1-1; TRBD1 matches 7 bases. J was trimmed by 0 bases and V by 5 bases; bases with no gene match: 10. The CDR3 extends over 16 amino acids. Per the germline V gene, CDR1 is SGDLS and CDR2 is YYNGEE. CDR3 nucleotides: TGTGCCAGCAGTCGTACCGGGACAGACATGAACACTGAAGCTTTCTTT. As protein: CASSRTGTDMNTEAFF.

V gene TRBV7-6 combines with J gene TRBJ2-7; 7 positions agree with TRBD2. CDR1 and CDR2 from the germline V gene are SGHVS and FNYEAQ. With 1 base clipped from V and 5 bases from J, the junction kept 14 bases outside the gene matches. This CDR3 has 17 amino acids. CDR3 amino acids: CASSLVESPSGTDEQYF. CDR3 bases: TGTGCCAGCAGCTTAGTCGAGAGTCCCAGCGGGACTGACGAGCAGTACTTC.

For the CDR3, the DNA is TGCGCCAGCAGCCAGATACTAGCGGGGGCCGAAAAGCCCTACAATGAGCAGTTCTTC. Amino acid sequence: CASSQILAGAEKPYNEQFF. The V gene is TRBV4-1, the J gene TRBJ2-1, with 11 bases identical to TRBD2. Germline CDR1 MGHRA, CDR2 YSYEKL. The CDR3 is 19 amino acids. V trimming: 3 bases; J trimming: 2 bases; junction bases outside the gene matches: 12.

The V call is TRBV7-9, the J call TRBJ2-1; 7 bases agree with TRBD1. Germline V gene sequence: CDR1 SEHNR, CDR2 FQNEAQ (reference sequence). CDR3 length: 13 amino acids. The ends lost 5 bases at V and 12 bases at J; junction bases unmatched: 10. The CDR3 sequence: CASSTKGQDAQFF. In nucleotides, the CDR3 is TGTGCCAGCAGCACCAAAGGACAGGACGCGCAGTTCTTC.

The gene calls are TRBV5-5 and TRBJ1-1; unclear D gene. CDR3 length equals 13 residues. Germline V CDR1 and CDR2: SGHKS, YYEKEE (reference sequence). Trimming took 0 bases from V and 3 from J, leaving 6 bases between them. CDR3 nucleotide sequence: TGTGCCAGCAGCTTGGTTTCCGACACTGAAGCTTTCTTT. The encoded protein is CASSLVSDTEAFF. Full variable domain (rest looked up from reference TRBV5-5 and TRBJ1-1): DAGVTQSPTHLIKTRGQQVTLRCSPISGHKSVSWYQQVLGQGPQFIFQYYEKEERGRGNFPDRFSARQFPNYSSELNVNALLLGDSALYLCASSLVSDTEAFFGQGTRLTVV.

The chain links TRBV11-2 to TRBJ1-1; D unresolved. Trimming removed 10 bases at V and 2 bases at J, with 14 bases between. Germline loops: CDR1 SGHAT, CDR2 FQNNGV. The CDR3 is made up of 13 amino acids. CDR3 sequence reads: CAIGVRINTEAFF. The CDR3 bases are TGTGCCATTGGCGTGAGGATCAACACTGAAGCTTTCTTT.

The chain combines TRBV6-5 with TRBJ1-4; D remains ambiguous. The CDR3 runs 15 residues. The V end was cut by 0 bases, the J end by 3 bases, with 8 bases between. Germline-derived CDR1 and CDR2 are MNHEY and SVGAGI. In DNA, the CDR3 is TGTGCCAGCAGTTACTCACCGGGTCCTAATGAAAAACTGTTTTTT. Encoded protein: CASSYSPGPNEKLFF.

This clone appeared a single time. The junction departs from germline at one end; a sequencing error may be responsible. The rearrangement links TRBV7-8 to TRBJ1-3; 7 nucleotides match TRBD1. Germline V gene lookup returns CDR1 SGHVS and CDR2 FQNEAQ. This CDR3 has 16 amino acids. The CDR3 here is CASSFATQGTGNTIYF. As DNA, the CDR3 is TGTGCTAGCAGCTTCGCTACACAGGGGACTGGAAACACCATATATTTT.

The CDR3, as DNA: TGTGCCAGCTCCCCGACAGGGGGCGCTTACGAGCAGTACTTC. Protein: CASSPTGGAYEQYF. This rearrangement joins TRBV18 to TRBJ2-7; 10 nucleotides agree with TRBD1. The CDR3 has 14 residues. Germline CDR1 and CDR2: KGHSH and LQKENI. V lost 6 bases, J lost 4 bases, and 6 bases stayed unmatched.

The V gene is TRBV6-5, the J gene TRBJ2-3; 9 nucleotides align to TRBD1. J lost 4 bases, V lost 5 bases, and 7 bases had no gene match. The CDR3 is made up of 15 amino acids. Germline assignment: CDR1 MNHEY and CDR2 SVGAGI. This CDR3 is CASSADRGVPDTQYF. The CDR3 DNA is TGTGCCAGCAGTGCCGACAGGGGGGTTCCAGATACGCAGTATTTT.

The chain carries TRBV27 and TRBJ2-7, with D possibly TRBD1 on 6 matching bases. The CDR3 totals 16 residues. Trimming pared 6 bases from V and 1 base from J, leaving 19 bases between. Germline CDR1 and CDR2: MNHEY and SMNVEV (reference sequence). The CDR3 DNA is TGTGCCAGCAGAGGGCCCGGGACACCCATATCCTACGAGCAGTACTTC. Its translation: CASRGPGTPISYEQYF.

The V gene is TRBV7-8, the J gene TRBJ2-7, with 8 bases fitting TRBD2. The length of the CDR3 is 14 residues. The ends lost 6 bases at V and 7 bases at J; junction bases unmatched: 11. CDR1 and CDR2 (germline): SGHVS, FQNEAQ. The DNA for the CDR3 is TGTGCCAGCAGAAAACTAGCGGCCCCTGGGGAGCAGTACTTC. Amino acids: CASRKLAAPGEQYF.